This T cell receptor beta chain originates from a study of Graves' ophthalmopathy and Graves' hyperthyroidism. A remark on this clonotype: Its matching antigen is unknown.

General study findings and limits: At just over 70% sensitivity and approximately 72% specificity, the model predicted progression of the ophthalmopathy. Most thyroid clonotypes with frequency above 0.001 were detected in blood too.

Ophthalmopathy donors were characterized by moderate-to-severe activity, CAS of at least 3, NOSPECS of at least 4, and duration under 3 months. Beta-chain TCR CDR3 regions were amplified from RNA transcripts. Second-round multiplex PCR came after first-round RT-PCR with HTBI primers. TCRdb itself ran the multiplex PCR reads through MiXCR, one entry per CDR3 protein. This sample has hundreds of thousands of distinct CDR3 sequences, with under 50% found just once. Trimming left V 6 bases short and J 4 bases short, with 12 bases between. Germline V lookup: CDR1 SGHTA, CDR2 FQGNSA. The CDR3 loop spans 13 amino acids.

The chain carries TRBV7-2 and TRBJ1-2; D remains unclear. The source material was peripheral blood. The clonotype was recovered from an adult man with Graves' ophthalmopathy. This chain's CDR3 is CASRSAGAYGYTF. The CDR3 DNA follows: TGTGCCAGCAGGTCCGCAGGCGCCTATGGCTACACCTTC.